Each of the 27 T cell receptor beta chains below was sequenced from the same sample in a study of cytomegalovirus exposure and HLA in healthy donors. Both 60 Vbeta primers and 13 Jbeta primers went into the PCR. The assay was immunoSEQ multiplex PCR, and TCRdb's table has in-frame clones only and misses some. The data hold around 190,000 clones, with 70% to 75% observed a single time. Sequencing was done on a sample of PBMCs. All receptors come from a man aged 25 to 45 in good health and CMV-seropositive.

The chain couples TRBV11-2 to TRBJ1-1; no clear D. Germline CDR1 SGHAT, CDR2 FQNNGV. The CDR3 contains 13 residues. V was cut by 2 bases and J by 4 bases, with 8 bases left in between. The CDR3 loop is CASSLYRGTEAFF. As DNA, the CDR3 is TGTGCCAGCAGCTTATATCGGGGCACTGAAGCTTTCTTT.

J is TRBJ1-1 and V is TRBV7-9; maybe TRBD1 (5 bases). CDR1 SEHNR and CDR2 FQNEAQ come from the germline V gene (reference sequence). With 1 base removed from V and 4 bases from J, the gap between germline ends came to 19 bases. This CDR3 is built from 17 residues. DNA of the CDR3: TGTGCCAGCAGCTTAGGGGTGGGTGGGTTCCAGGGCACTGAAGCTTTCTTT. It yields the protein CASSLGVGGFQGTEAFF. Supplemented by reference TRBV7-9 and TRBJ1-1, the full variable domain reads DTGVSQNPRHKITKRGQNVTFRCDPISEHNRLYWYRQTLGQGPEFLTYFQNEAQLEKSRLLSDRFSAERPKGSFSTLEIQRTEQGDSAMYLCASSLGVGGFQGTEAFFGQGTRLTVV.

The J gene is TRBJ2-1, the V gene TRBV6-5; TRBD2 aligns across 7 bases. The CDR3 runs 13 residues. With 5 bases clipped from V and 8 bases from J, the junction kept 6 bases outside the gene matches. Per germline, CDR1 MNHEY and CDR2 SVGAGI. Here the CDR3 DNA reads TGTGCCAGCAGTGTTGCCGGGGGGTATGAGCAGTTCTTC. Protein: CASSVAGGYEQFF.

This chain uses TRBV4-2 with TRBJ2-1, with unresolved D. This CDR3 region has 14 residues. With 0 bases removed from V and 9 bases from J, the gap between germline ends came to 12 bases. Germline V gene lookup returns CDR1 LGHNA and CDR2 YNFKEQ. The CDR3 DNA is TGTGCCAGCAGCCAAGAAAGAGGTTTCCGTGAGCAGTTCTTC. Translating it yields CASSQERGFREQFF.

The chain's CDR3 is CASSLAPVRSYEQYF. The CDR3 DNA reads as TGTGCCAGCAGCTTAGCCCCTGTGCGGTCCTACGAGCAGTACTTC. The gene calls are TRBV11-2 and TRBJ2-7; D remains ambiguous. V lost 1 base to trimming and J lost 1 base, with 11 bases between them. The CDR3 has 15 residues. The germline V gene encodes CDR1 SGHAT and CDR2 FQNNGV.

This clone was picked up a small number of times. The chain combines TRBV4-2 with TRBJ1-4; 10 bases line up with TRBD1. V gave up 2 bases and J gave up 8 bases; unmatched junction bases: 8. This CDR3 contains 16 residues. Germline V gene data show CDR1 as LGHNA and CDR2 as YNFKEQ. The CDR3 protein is CASSQLRQGAGEKLFF. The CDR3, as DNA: TGTGCCAGCAGCCAACTAAGACAGGGGGCGGGGGAAAAACTGTTTTTT.

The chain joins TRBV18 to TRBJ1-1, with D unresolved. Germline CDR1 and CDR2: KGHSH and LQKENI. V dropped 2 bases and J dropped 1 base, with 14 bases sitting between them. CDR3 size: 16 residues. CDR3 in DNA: TGTGCCAGCTCACCATCGATGGTGGAGAGGAACACTGAAGCTTTCTTT. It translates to CASSPSMVERNTEAFF.

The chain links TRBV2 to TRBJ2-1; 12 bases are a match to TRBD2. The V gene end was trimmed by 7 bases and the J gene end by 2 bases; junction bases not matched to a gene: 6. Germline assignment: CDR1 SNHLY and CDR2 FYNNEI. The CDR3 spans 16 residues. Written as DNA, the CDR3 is TGTGCCAGCAACCCCCTAGCGGGAGGGCCCTACAATGAGCAGTTCTTC. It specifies CASNPLAGGPYNEQFF.

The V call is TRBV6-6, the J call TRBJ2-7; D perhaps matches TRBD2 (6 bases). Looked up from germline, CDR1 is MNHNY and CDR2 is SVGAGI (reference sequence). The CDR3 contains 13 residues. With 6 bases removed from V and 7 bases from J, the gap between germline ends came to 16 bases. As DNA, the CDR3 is TGTGCCAGCAGGCCGGGACTTACGAGGGAGCAGTACTTC. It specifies CASRPGLTREQYF.

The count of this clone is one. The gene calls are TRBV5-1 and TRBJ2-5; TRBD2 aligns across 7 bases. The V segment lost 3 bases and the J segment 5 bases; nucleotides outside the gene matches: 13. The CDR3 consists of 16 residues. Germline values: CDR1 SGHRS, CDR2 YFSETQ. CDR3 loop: CASSYSHPWEGETQYF. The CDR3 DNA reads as TGCGCCAGCAGCTACTCCCACCCCTGGGAGGGGGAGACCCAGTACTTC.

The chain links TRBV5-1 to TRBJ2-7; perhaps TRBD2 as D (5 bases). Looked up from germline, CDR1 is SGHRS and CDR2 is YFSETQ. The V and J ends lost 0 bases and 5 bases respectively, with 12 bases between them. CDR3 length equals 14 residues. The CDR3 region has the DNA TGCGCCAGCAGCTTGGGAGCGGTCCAGGACGAGCAGTACTTC. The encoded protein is CASSLGAVQDEQYF.

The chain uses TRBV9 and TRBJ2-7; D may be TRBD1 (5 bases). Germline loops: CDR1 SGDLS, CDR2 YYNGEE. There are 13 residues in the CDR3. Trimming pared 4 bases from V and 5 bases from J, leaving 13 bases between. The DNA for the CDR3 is TGTGCCAGCAGCCCCGACAGTCCTAACGAGCAGTACTTC. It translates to CASSPDSPNEQYF. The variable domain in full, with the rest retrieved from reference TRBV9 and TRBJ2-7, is DSGVTQTPKHLITATGQRVTLRCSPRSGDLSVYWYQQSLDQGLQFLIQYYNGEERAKGNILERFSAQQFPDLHSELNLSSLELGDSALYFCASSPDSPNEQYFGPGTRLTVT.

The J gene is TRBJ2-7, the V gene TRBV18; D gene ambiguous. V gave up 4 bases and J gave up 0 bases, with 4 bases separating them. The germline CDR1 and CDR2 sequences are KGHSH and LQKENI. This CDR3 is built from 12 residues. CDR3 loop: CASSRSSYEQYF. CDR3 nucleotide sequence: TGTGCCAGCTCACGGAGCTCCTACGAGCAGTACTTC. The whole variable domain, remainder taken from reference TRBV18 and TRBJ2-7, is NAGVMQNPRHLVRRRGQEARLRCSPMKGHSHVYWYRQLPEEGLKFMVYLQKENIIDESGMPKERFSAEFPKEGPSILRIQQVVRGDSAAYFCASSRSSYEQYFGPGTRLTVT.

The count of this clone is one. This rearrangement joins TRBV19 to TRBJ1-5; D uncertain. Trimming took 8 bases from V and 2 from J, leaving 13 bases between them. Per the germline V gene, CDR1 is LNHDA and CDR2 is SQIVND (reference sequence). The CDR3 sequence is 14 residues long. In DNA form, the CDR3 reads TGTGCCAGTTTGAGGGTTATGGGCAATCAGCCCCAGCATTTT. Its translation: CASLRVMGNQPQHF.

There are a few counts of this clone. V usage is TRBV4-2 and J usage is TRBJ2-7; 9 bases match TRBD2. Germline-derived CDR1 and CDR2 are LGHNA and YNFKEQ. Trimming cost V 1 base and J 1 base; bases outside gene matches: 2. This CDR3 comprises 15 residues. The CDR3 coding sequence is TGTGCCAGCAGCCAAGGGACTAGCGATTCCTACGAGCAGTACTTC. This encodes CASSQGTSDSYEQYF.

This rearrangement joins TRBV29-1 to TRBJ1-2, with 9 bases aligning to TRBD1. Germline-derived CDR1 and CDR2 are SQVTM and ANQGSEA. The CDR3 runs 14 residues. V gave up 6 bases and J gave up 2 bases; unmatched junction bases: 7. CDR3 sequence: CSVPYGTGNYGYTF. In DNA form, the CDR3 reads TGCAGCGTGCCATACGGGACAGGGAACTATGGCTACACCTTC.

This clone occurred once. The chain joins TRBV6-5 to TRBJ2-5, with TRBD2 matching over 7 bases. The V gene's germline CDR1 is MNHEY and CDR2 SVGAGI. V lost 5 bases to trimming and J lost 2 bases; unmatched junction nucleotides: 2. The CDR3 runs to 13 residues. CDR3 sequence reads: CASSLAEQETQYF. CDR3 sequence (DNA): TGTGCCAGCAGTCTAGCGGAACAAGAGACCCAGTACTTC.

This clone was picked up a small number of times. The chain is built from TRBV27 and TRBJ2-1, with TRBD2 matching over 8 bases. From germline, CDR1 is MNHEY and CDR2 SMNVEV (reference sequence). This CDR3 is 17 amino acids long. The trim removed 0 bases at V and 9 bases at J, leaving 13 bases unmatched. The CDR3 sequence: CASSLSTAGAVRGEQFF. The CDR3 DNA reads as TGTGCCAGCAGTTTATCGACAGCGGGAGCGGTGCGGGGTGAGCAGTTCTTC.

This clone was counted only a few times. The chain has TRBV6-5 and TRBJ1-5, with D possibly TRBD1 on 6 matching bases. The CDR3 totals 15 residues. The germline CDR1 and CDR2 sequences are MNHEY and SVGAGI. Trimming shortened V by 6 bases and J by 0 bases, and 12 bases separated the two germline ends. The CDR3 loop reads CASSNGGASNQPQHF. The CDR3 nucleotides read TGTGCCAGCAGCAATGGGGGGGCTAGCAATCAGCCCCAGCATTTT.

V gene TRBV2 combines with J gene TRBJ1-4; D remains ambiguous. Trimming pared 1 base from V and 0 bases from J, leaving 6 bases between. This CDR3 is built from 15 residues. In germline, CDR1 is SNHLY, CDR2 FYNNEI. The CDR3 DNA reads TGTGCCAGCAGTGAAGGGCATTCAACTAATGAAAAACTGTTTTTT. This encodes CASSEGHSTNEKLFF.

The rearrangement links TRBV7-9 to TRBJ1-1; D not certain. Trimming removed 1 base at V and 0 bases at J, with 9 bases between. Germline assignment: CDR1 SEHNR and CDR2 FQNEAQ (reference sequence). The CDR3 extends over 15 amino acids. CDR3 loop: CASSLEAGMNTEAFF. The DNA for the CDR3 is TGTGCCAGCAGCTTAGAGGCAGGAATGAACACTGAAGCTTTCTTT.

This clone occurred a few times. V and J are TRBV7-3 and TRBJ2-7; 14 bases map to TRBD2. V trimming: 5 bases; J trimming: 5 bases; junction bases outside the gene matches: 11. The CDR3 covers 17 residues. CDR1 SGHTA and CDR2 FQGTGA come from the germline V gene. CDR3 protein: CASSPGGTSGSRHEQYF. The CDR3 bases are TGTGCCAGCAGCCCAGGGGGGACTAGCGGGAGTCGCCACGAGCAGTACTTC.

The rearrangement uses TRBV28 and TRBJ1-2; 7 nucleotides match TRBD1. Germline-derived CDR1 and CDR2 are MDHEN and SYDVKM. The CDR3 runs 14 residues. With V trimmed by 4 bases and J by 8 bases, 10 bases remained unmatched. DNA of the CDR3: TGTGCCAGCAGTTCAGGGGGGACCCCGGGAGGCTACACCTTC. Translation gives CASSSGGTPGGYTF.

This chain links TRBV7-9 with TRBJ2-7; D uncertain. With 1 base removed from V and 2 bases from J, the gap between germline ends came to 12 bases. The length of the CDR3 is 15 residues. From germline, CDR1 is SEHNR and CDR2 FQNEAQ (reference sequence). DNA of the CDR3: TGTGCCAGCAGCTTAGGAGGTAGCCTTACCTACGAGCAGTACTTC. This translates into CASSLGGSLTYEQYF.

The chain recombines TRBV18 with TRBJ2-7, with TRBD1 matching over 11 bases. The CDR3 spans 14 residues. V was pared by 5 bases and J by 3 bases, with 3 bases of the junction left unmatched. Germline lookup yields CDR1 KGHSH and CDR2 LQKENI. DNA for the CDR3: TGTGCCAGCTCAGCGGGACAGGGGGGCTACGAGCAGTACTTC. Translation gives CASSAGQGGYEQYF.

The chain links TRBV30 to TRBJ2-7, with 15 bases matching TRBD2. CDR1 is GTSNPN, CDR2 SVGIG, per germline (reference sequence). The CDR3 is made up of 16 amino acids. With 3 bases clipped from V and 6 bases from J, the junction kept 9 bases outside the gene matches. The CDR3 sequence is CAWSLAGTSGGIEQYF. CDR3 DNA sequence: TGTGCCTGGAGCCTAGCCGGGACTAGCGGGGGGATCGAGCAGTACTTC.

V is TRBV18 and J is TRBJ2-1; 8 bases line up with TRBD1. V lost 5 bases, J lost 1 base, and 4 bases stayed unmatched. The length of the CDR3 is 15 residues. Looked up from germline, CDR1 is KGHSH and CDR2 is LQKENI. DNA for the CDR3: TGTGCCAGCTCATGGAGGACAGGGTCCTACAATGAGCAGTTCTTC. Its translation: CASSWRTGSYNEQFF.